This TCR beta chain stems from a study of shared clonotypes between healthy human individuals. TCRdb's table, derived via immunoSEQ multiplex PCR, lists solely in-frame clones and lacks some. This sample yields 850,000 to 1,100,000 clones, of which approximately 80% are seen a single time; approximately 0.9% belongs to the top ten. This clone was detected only once. Sequenced: memory CD4+ T cells from PBMCs. Regarding subset: CD45RA-negative fraction. This TCR derives from a young man in good health. Some clones in this sample may be carry-over from other donors' samples.

CDR3 sequence (DNA): TGTGCCAGCAGCTTTTTACAGGGAAACACTGAAGCTTTCTTT. Its protein is CASSFLQGNTEAFF. The chain is built from TRBV7-2 and TRBJ1-1, with a possible D match to TRBD1 (6 bases). V was clipped by 3 bases and J by 2 bases, with 10 bases between them. Germline V lookup: CDR1 SGHTA, CDR2 FQGNSA. The CDR3 has 14 amino acids.